This TCR beta chain was recovered during a study of a mutant IDH1 vaccine in newly diagnosed glioma. About the study: Averaging around 40 years of age, treated patients were about 62% male and approximately 38% female.

A remark on this clone: The target antigen is unknown.

The time point is: week 35, safety follow-up. Doses consisted of 300 ug of mutant IDH1 20-mer peptide each, paired with topical imiquimod. Vaccination of patients was performed eight times, in weeks 1, 3, 5, 7, 11, 15, 19 and 23. V dropped 5 bases and J dropped 2 bases, with 13 bases sitting between them. CDR1 and CDR2 (germline): SGHTA, FQGNSA. This CDR3 contains 14 residues. The method was immunoSEQ multiplex PCR; TCRdb's version includes in-frame clones alone and lacks a portion of them. Here the sample spans around 50,000 clones, 88% being singletons. The clonotype originates from a middle-aged woman with glioma. The material was PBMCs, obtained from a glioma patient whose treatment included an IDH1 peptide vaccine. The V and J genes are TRBV7-2 and TRBJ2-7, with D tentatively TRBD1 (5 bases). Here the CDR3 reads CASSIGHAAYEQYF. The DNA of the CDR3 is TGTGCCAGCAGCATAGGACATGCGGCCTACGAGCAGTACTTC. The entire variable domain, with the rest obtained from reference TRBV7-2 and TRBJ2-7, is as follows: GAGVSQSPSNKVTEKGKDVELRCDPISGHTALYWYRQSLGQGLEFLIYFQGNSAPDKSGLPSDRFSAERTGGSVSTLTIQRTQQEDSAVYLCASSIGHAAYEQYFGPGTRLTVT.